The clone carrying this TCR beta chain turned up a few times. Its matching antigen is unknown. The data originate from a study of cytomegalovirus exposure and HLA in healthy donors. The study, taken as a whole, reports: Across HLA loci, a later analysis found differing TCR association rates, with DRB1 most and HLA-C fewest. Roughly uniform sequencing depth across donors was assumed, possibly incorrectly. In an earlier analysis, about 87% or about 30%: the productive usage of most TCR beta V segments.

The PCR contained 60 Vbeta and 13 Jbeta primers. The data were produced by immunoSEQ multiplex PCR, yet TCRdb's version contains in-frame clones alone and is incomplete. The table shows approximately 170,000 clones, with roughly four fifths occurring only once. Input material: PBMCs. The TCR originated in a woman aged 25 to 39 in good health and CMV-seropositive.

CDR3 sequence (DNA): TGTGCCAGCAGGACGGTGCCGGGAGGGTACAATGAGCAGTTCTTC. Translated, it gives CASRTVPGGYNEQFF. The chain joins TRBV6-5 to TRBJ2-1; 8 positions match TRBD2. CDR3 size: 15 residues. Trimming took 6 bases from V and 4 from J; bases not matched to a gene: 8. Germline-derived CDR1 and CDR2 are MNHEY and SVGAGI.